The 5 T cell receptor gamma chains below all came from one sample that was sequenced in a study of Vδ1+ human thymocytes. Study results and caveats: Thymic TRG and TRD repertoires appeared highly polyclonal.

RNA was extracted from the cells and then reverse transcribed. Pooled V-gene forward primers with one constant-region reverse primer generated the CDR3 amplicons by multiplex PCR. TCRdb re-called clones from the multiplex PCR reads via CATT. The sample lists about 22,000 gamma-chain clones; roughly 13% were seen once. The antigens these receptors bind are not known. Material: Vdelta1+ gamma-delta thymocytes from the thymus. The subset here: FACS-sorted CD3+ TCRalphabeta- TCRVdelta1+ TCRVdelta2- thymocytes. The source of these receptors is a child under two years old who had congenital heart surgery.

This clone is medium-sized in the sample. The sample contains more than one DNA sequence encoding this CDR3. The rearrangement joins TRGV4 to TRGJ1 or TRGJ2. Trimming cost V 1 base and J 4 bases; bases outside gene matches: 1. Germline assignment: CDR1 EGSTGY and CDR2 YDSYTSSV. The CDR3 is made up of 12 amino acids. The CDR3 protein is CATWDGYYKKLF. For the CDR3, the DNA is TGTGCCACCTGGGATGGATATTATAAGAAACTCTTT.

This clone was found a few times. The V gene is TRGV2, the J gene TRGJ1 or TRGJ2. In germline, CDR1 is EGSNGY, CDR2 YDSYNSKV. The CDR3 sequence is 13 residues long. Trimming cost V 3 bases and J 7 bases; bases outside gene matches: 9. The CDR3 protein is CATWDPVGYKKLF. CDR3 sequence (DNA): TGTGCCACCTGGGACCCAGTCGGGTATAAGAAACTCTTT.

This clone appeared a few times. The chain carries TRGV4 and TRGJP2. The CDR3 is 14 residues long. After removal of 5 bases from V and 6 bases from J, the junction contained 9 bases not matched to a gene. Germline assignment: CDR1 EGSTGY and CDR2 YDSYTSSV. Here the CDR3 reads CATWGGECDWIKTF. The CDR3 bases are TGTGCCACCTGGGGAGGAGAGTGTGATTGGATCAAGACGTTT.

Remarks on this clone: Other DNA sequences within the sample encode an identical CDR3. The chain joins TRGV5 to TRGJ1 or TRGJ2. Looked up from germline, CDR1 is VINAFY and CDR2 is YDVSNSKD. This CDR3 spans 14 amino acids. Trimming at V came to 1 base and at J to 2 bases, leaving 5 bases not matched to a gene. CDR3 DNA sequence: TGTGCCACCTGGGACAGAAGCTATTATTATAAGAAACTCTTT. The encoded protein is CATWDRSYYYKKLF.

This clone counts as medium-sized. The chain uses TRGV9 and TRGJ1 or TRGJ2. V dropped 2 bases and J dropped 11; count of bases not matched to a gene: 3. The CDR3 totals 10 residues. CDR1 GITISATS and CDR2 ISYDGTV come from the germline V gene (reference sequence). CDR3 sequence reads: CALWEDEKLF. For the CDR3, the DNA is TGTGCCTTGTGGGAGGATGAGAAACTCTTT.